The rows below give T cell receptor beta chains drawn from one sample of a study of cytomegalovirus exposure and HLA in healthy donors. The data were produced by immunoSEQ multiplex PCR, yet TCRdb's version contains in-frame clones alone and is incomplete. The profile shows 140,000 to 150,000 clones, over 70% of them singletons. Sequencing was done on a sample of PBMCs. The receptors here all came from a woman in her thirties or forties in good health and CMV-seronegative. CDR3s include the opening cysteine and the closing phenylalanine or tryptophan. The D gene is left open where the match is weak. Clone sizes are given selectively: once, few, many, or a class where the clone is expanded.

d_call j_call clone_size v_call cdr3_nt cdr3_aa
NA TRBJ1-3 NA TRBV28 TGTGCCAACACAGGGCTCGGGTTCACCATATATTTT CANTGLGFTIYF
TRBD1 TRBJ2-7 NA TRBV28 TGTGCCAGCAACCCGACAGGGGGCTACTACGAGCAGTACTTC CASNPTGGYYEQYF
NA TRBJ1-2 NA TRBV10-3 TGTGCCATCAGTGAGTCTTACAGGGACTATGGCTACACCTTC CAISESYRDYGYTF
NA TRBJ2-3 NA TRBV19 TGTGCCAGTAGTATTTCTTCTACGGTCACAGATACGCAGTATTTT CASSISSTVTDTQYF
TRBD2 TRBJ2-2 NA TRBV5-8 TGTGCCAGCAGCTTAGAGACGAGCGGGACCTGGGGCGGGGAGCTGTTTTTT CASSLETSGTWGGELFF
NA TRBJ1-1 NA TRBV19 TGTGCCAGTAGTATAGAGAGAACCGTGAACACTGAAGCTTTCTTT CASSIERTVNTEAFF
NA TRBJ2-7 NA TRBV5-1 TGCGCCAGCAGCTCCCTCGGGACTTCCTACGAGCAGTACTTC CASSSLGTSYEQYF
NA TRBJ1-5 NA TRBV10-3 TGTGCCATCAGTGAGTCCCTCGGCAATCAGCCCCAGCATTTT CAISESLGNQPQHF
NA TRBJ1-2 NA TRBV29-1 TGCAGCGTATTCATATCATCGCAGGGGAATCCTGGCTACACCTTC CSVFISSQGNPGYTF
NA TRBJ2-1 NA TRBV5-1 TGCGCCAGCAGCTTGTCGCCGAGCTCCTACAATGAGCAGTTCTTC CASSLSPSSYNEQFF
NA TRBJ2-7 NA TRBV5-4 TGTGCCAGCAGCCCTCTTGGGCAATACGAGCAGTACTTC CASSPLGQYEQYF
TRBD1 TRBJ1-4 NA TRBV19 TGTGCCAGTAGTATTGGGACAGCGTTTAATGAAAAACTGTTTTTT CASSIGTAFNEKLFF
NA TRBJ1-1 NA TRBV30 TGTGCCTGGAGTGTGGGGGGAAGCACTGAAGCTTTCTTT CAWSVGGSTEAFF
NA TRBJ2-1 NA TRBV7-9 TGTGCCAGCAGCCAGGACTTGACGACATTCGATGAGCAGTTCTTC CASSQDLTTFDEQFF
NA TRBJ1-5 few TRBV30 TGTGCCTGGAGTGTAACAGGCAAAGATAGCAATCAGCCCCAGCATTTT CAWSVTGKDSNQPQHF
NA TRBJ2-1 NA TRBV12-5 TGTGCTAGTGGTTTCCCCCTCAGCTCCTACAATGAGCAGTTCTTC CASGFPLSSYNEQFF
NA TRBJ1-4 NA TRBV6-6 TGTGCCAGCAGTTACGCGGGGGGCGCCCTTGAAAAACTGTTTTTT CASSYAGGALEKLFF
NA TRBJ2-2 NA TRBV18 TGTGCCAGCTCACCGCTCACCGGGGACGGGGAGCTGTTTTTT CASSPLTGDGELFF
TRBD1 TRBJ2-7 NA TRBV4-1 TGCGCCAGCAGCCGATGGGGCGGGACAGGGGGCGAGCAGTACTTC CASSRWGGTGGEQYF
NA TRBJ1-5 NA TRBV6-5 TGTGCCAGCAGTTACTCGAAGGGGGACGGGAATCAGCCCCAGCATTTT CASSYSKGDGNQPQHF
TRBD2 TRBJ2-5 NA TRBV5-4 TGTGCCAGCAGCTTGGAGGCTAGCGGGGGTCAAGAGACCCAGTACTTC CASSLEASGGQETQYF
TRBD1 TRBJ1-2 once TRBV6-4 TGTGCCAGCAGTGTGGACAGGGTCGGGTATGGCTACACCTTC CASSVDRVGYGYTF
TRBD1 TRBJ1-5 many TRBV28 TGTGCCAGCAGTTTTTGGCAGACAGGGAAGTATAGCAATCAGCCCCAGCATTTT CASSFWQTGKYSNQPQHF
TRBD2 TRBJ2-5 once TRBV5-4 TGTGCCAGCAGCTTGGTAGTAGCGGGAGGCCCCGAGACCCAGTACTTC CASSLVVAGGPETQYF
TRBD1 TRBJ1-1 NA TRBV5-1 TGCGCCAGCAGCTTGCGACAGGGTGAAGCTTTCTTT CASSLRQGEAFF
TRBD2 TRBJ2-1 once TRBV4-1 TGCGCCAGCAGCCAAAGGGGACTAATTTTTAACAATGAGCAGTTCTTC CASSQRGLIFNNEQFF
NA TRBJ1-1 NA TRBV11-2 TGTGCCAGCAGCCAGGGATCGAACACTGAAGCTTTCTTT CASSQGSNTEAFF
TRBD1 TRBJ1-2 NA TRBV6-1 TGTGCCAGCAGTTCCCCCGACAGGGGGAACTATGGCTACACCTTC CASSSPDRGNYGYTF
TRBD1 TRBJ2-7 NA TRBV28 TGTGCCAGCACCCTCCTCTCCGGGACAGGGAGCGAGCAGTACTTC CASTLLSGTGSEQYF
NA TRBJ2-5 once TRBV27 TGTGCCAGCAGTTTCACACCGGGCCAAGAGACCCAGTACTTC CASSFTPGQETQYF
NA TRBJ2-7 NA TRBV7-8 TGTGCCAGCAGTGTGACGGGGAACGAGCAGTACTTC CASSVTGNEQYF
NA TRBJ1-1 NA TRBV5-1 TGCGCCAGCAGCCCAGGGGTTCTCTGGAACACTGAAGCTTTCTTT CASSPGVLWNTEAFF
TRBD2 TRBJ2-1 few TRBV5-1 TGCGCCAGCACCCTAGGGGCTAGCGGGGGGTACAATGAGCAGTTCTTC CASTLGASGGYNEQFF
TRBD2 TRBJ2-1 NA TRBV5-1 TGCGCCAGCAGCTTGGGGCTAGCGGGAGGATACAATGAGCAGTTCTTC CASSLGLAGGYNEQFF
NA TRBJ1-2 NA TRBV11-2 TGTGCCAGCAGCTTAGTGGCAGGGAACCTCTATGGCTACACCTTC CASSLVAGNLYGYTF
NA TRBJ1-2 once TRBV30 TGTGCCTGGGGCTTTAAGGGGCGAAGCTATGGCTACACCTTC CAWGFKGRSYGYTF
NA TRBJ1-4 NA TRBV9 TGTGCCAGCAGCTCCGATAGGACAGAATATGAAAAACTGTTTTTT CASSSDRTEYEKLFF
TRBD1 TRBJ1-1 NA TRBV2 TGTGCCGCAGACCGGGACAGGCGTGCTAACACTGAAGCTTTCTTT CAADRDRRANTEAFF
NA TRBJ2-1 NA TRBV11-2 TGTGCCAGCAGCTCAGTGGAGGGACTGAGCTCCTACAATGAGCAGTTCTTC CASSSVEGLSSYNEQFF
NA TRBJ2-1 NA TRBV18 TGTGCCAGCTCACCATCCGTTCGAGGGGGATCATCTTACAATGAGCAGTTCTTC CASSPSVRGGSSYNEQFF
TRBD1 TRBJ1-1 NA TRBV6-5 TGTGCCAGCAGTCCACAGGGGATGAACACTGAAGCTTTCTTT CASSPQGMNTEAFF
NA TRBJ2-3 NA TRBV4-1 TGCGCCAGCAGCCAATCTACCCCTTTCACAGATACGCAGTATTTT CASSQSTPFTDTQYF
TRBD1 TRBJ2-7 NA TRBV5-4 TGTGCCAGCAGCTACAGGGGGCGATCCTCCTACGAGCAGTACTTC CASSYRGRSSYEQYF
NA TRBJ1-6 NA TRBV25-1 TGTGCCAGCAGTGCCCAGGATAATTCACCCCTCCACTTT CASSAQDNSPLHF
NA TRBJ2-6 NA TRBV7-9 TGTGCCAGCAGCTTAGTGGGGGCGTCTGGGGCCAACGTCCTGACTTTC CASSLVGASGANVLTF
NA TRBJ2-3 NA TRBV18 TGTGCCAGCTCACCACGATCCGGGGTAGTCGGCACAGATACGCAGTATTTT CASSPRSGVVGTDTQYF
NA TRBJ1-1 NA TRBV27 TGTGCCAGCAGTCCCCCGGGCACTGAAGCTTTCTTT CASSPPGTEAFF
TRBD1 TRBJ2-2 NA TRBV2 TGTGCCAGCAGGACAGGGGCGGGCACCGGGGAGCTGTTTTTT CASRTGAGTGELFF
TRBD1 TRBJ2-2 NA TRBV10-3 TGTGCCATACGCGGGACAGGGAGGGGGAACACCGGGGAGCTGTTTTTT CAIRGTGRGNTGELFF
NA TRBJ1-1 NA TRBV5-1 TGCGCCAGCAGCTTTCAGGGAAGGAACACTGAAGCTTTCTTT CASSFQGRNTEAFF
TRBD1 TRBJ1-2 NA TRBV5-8 TGTGCCAGCAGCTTGGGGGGACAGATTTATGGCTACACCTTC CASSLGGQIYGYTF
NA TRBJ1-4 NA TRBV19 TGTGCCAGTAGTATTCTTAGGGGTGAAAAACTGTTTTTT CASSILRGEKLFF
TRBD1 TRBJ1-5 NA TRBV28 TGTGCCAGCAGCATGTTAGTCCCGGGACAGGGGGAATATCAGCCCCAGCATTTT CASSMLVPGQGEYQPQHF
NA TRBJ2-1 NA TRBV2 TGTGCCAGCAGTGAACAGGGGTCAGATGAGCAGTTCTTC CASSEQGSDEQFF
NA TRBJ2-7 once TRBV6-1 TGTGCCAGCAGTGAAATGTGGCAGGCAACCTACGAGCAGTACTTC CASSEMWQATYEQYF
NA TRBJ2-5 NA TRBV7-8 TGTGCCAGCAGCCCCCGCGAGGGGGAGGGGACCCAGTACTTC CASSPREGEGTQYF
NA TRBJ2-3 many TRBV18 TGTGCCAGCTCGTGGGGCCAACGCACAGATACGCAGTATTTT CASSWGQRTDTQYF